There are a few counts of the clone carrying this T cell receptor (beta chain). Antigen unknown. This specimen includes other DNA sequences encoding the same CDR3. This record belongs to a study of T cell repertoires in ileal Crohn's disease. In the study overall: Approximately 32% were active smokers at surgery; median disease duration was almost 8 years. Study-level results: Every patient over 26.8% clonality showed endoscopic recurrence. Clonal expansions were more frequent in active smokers than non-smokers at surgery.

Germline trimming cut 7 bases from V and 2 bases from J; bases unmatched to any gene: 5. CDR1 and CDR2 from the germline V gene are LNHDA and SQIVND (reference sequence). The CDR3 is made up of 14 amino acids. Per sample, roughly 500 nanograms of biopsy DNA were TCRB immunosequenced. Sequencing used immunoSEQ multiplex PCR; TCRdb keeps in-frame clones, though not all of them. The sample has some 15,000 clones, 60% seen once. The V and J genes are TRBV19 and TRBJ1-2; TRBD1 matches at 9 bases. This receptor was taken from an adult with Crohn's disease. Source material: ileal tissue. The CDR3: CASKSGTGNYGYTF. The CDR3 bases are TGTGCCAGTAAATCCGGGACAGGGAACTATGGCTACACCTTC. Full variable domain (missing parts from reference TRBV19 and TRBJ1-2): DGGITQSPKYLFRKEGQNVTLSCEQNLNHDAMYWYRQDPGQGLRLIYYSQIVNDFQKGDIAEGYSVSREKKESFPLTVTSAQKNPTAFYLCASKSGTGNYGYTFGSGTRLTVV.